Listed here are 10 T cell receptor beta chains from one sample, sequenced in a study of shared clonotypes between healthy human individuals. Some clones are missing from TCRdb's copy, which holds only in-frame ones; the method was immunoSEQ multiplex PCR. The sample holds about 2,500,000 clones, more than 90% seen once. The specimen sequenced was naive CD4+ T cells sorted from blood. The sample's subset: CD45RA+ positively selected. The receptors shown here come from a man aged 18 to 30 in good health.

In nucleotides, the CDR3 is TGCGCCAGCAGCTTGGCCGGCGGCCCGGAGAACATTCAGTACTTC. Translated: CASSLAGGPENIQYF. The rearrangement links TRBV5-1 to TRBJ2-4, with D hard to call. The CDR3 runs 15 residues. Trimming took off 0 bases at V and 7 bases at J, with 14 bases between the two ends. Germline values: CDR1 SGHRS, CDR2 YFSETQ. Full variable domain (rest looked up from reference TRBV5-1 and TRBJ2-4): KAGVTQTPRYLIKTRGQQVTLSCSPISGHRSVSWYQQTPGQGLQFLFEYFSETQRNKGNFPGRFSGRQFSNSRSEMNVSTLELGDSALYLCASSLAGGPENIQYFGAGTRLSVL.

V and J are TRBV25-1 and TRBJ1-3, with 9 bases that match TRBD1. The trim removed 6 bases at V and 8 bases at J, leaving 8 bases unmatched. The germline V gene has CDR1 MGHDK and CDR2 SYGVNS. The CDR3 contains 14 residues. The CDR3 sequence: CASSSRDRAYTIYF. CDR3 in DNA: TGTGCCAGCAGCTCCCGGGACAGGGCTTACACCATATATTTT. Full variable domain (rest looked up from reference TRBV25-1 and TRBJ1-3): EADIYQTPRYLVIGTGKKITLECSQTMGHDKMYWYQQDPGMELHLIHYSYGVNSTEKGDLSSESTVSRIRTEHFPLTLESARPSHTSQYLCASSSRDRAYTIYFGEGSWLTVV.

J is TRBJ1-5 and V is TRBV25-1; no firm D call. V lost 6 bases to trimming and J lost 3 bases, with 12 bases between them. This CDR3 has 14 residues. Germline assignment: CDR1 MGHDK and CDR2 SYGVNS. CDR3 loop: CASSVDGNNQPQHF. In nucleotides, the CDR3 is TGTGCCAGCAGCGTGGACGGTAACAATCAGCCCCAGCATTTT.

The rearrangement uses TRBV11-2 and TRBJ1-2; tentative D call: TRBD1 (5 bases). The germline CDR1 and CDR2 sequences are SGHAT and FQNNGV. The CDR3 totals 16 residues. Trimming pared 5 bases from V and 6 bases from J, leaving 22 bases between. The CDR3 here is CASSPLGGGRGHGYTF. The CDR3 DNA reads TGTGCCAGCAGCCCGCTCGGAGGTGGTCGGGGACATGGCTACACCTTC.

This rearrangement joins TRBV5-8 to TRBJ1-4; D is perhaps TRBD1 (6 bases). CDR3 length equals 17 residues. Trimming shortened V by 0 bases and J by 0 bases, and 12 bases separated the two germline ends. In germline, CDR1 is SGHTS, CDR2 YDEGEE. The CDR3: CASSLGLGGATNEKLFF. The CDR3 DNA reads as TGTGCCAGCAGCTTGGGCCTGGGGGGCGCAACTAATGAAAAACTGTTTTTT.

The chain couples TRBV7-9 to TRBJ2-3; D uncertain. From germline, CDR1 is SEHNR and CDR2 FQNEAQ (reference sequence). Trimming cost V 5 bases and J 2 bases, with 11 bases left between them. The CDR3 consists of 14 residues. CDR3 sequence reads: CASSPVGVTDTQYF. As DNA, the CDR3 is TGTGCCAGCAGCCCTGTTGGGGTCACAGATACGCAGTATTTT.

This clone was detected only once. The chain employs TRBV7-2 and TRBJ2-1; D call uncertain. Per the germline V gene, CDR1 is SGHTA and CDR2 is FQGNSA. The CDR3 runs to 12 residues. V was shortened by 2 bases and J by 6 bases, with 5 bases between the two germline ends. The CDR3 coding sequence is TGTGCCAGCAGCTTAAATGGCAATGAGCAGTTCTTC. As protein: CASSLNGNEQFF.

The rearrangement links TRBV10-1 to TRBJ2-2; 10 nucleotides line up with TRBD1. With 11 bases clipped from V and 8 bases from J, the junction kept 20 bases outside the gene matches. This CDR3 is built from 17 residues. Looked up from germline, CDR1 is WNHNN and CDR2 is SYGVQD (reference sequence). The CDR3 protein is CARRGTGAGRGIGELFF. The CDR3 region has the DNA TGCGCCCGGCGCGGGACAGGGGCCGGCAGGGGGATAGGGGAGCTGTTTTTT.

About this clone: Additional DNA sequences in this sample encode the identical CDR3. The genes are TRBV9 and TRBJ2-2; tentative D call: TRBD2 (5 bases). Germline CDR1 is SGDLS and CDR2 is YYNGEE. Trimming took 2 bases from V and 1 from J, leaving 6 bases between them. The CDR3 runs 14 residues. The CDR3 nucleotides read TGTGCCAGCAGCGTGGCGGGGAACACCGGGGAGCTGTTTTTT. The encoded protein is CASSVAGNTGELFF.

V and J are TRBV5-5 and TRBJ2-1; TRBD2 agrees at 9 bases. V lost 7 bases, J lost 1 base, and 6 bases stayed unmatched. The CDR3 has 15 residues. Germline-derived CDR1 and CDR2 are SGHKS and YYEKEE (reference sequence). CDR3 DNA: TGTGCCAGCTGGGCGGGAGGGCCGTCCTACAATGAGCAGTTCTTC. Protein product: CASWAGGPSYNEQFF.